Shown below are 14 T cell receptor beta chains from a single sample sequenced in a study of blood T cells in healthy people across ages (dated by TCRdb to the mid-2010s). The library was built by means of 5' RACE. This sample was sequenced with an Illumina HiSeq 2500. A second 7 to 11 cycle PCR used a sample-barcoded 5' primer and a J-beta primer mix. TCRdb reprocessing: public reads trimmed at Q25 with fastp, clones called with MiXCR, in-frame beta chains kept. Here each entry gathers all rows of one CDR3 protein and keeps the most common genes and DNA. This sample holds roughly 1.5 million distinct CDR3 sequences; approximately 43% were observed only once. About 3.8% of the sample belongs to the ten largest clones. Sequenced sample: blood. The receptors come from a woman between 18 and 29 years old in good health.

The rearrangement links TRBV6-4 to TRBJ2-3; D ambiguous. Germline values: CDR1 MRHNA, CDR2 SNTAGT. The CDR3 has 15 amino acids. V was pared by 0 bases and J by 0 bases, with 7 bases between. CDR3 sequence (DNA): TGTGCCAGCAGTGACTCGGTGGCTAGCACAGATACGCAGTATTTT. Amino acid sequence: CASSDSVASTDTQYF.

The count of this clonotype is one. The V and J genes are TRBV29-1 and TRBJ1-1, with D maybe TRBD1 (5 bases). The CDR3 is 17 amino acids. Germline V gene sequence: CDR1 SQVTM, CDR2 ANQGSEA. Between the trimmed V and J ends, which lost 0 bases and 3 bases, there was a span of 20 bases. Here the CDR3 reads CSVEDGYRVSGDTEAFF. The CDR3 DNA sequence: TGCAGCGTTGAAGACGGTTATCGGGTTTCGGGGGACACTGAAGCTTTCTTT.

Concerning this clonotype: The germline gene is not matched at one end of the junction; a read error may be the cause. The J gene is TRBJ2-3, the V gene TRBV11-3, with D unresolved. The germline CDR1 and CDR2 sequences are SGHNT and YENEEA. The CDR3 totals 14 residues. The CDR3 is CASSVDPLPGRQYF. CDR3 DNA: TGTGCCAGCAGCGTAGATCCCCTCCCCGGCCGGCAGTATTTT.

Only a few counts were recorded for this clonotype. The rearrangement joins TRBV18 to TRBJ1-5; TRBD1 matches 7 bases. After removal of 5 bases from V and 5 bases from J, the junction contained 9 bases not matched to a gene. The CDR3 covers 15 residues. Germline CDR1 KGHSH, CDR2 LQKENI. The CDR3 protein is CASSSMTGNDQPQHF. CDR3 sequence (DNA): TGTGCCAGCTCATCCATGACAGGGAATGATCAGCCCCAGCATTTT.

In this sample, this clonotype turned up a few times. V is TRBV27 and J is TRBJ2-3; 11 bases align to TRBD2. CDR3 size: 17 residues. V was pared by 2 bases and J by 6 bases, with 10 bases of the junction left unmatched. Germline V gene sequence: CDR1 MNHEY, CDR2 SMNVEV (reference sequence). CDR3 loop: CASSLEVTSGRGDTQYF. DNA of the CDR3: TGTGCCAGCAGTTTAGAAGTAACTAGCGGGAGAGGCGATACGCAGTATTTT.

CDR3 protein: CSVSGSAEAFF. The CDR3 region has the DNA TGCAGCGTTTCAGGAAGCGCTGAAGCTTTCTTT. The chain uses TRBV29-1 and TRBJ1-1, with D uncertain. In germline, CDR1 is SQVTM, CDR2 ANQGSEA. Trimming shortened V by 5 bases and J by 6 bases, and 10 bases separated the two germline ends. The CDR3 loop spans 11 amino acids.

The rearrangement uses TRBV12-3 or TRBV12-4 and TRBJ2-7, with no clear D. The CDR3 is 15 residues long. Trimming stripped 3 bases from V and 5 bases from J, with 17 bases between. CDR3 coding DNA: TGTGCCAGCAGTTTCTTCACTATGGTTTTCGACGAGCAGTACTTC. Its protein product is CASSFFTMVFDEQYF.

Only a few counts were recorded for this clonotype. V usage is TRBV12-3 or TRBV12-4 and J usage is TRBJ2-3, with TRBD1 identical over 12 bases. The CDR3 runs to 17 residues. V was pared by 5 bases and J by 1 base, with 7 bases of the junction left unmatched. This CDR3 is CASSRDRGRLRTDTQYF. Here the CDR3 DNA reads TGTGCCAGCAGTCGGGACAGGGGGCGCTTACGCACAGATACGCAGTATTTT.

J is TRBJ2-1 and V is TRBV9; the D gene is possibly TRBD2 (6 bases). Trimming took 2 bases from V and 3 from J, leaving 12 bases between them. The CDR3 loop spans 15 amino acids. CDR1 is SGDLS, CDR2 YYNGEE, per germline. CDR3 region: CASSVSGEGYNEQFF. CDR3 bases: TGTGCCAGCAGCGTCTCGGGAGAGGGCTACAATGAGCAGTTCTTC.

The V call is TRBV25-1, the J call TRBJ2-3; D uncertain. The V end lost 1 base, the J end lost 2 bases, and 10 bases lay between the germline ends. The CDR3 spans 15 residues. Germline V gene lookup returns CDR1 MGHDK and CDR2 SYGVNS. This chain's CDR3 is CASSELGKNTDTQYF. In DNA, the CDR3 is TGTGCCAGCAGTGAATTGGGGAAGAACACAGATACGCAGTATTTT.

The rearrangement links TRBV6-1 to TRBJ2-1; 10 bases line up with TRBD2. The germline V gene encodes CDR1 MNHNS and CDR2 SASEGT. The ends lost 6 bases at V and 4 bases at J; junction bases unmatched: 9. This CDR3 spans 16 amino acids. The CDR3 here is CASSGFLAGDYNEQFF. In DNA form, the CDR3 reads TGTGCCAGCAGCGGGTTTCTAGCGGGAGATTACAATGAGCAGTTCTTC.

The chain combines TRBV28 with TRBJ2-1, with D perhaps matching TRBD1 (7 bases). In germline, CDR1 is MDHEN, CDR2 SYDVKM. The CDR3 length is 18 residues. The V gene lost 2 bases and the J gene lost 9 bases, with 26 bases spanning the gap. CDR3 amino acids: CASSLGGSQRGLVVEQFF. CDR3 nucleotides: TGTGCCAGCAGTTTAGGAGGGAGCCAGAGGGGGCTGGTGGTTGAGCAGTTCTTC.

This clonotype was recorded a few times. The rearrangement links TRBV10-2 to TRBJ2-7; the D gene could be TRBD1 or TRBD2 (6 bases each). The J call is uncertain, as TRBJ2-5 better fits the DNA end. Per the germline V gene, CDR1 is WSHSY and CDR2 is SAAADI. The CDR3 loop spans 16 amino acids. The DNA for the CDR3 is TGCGCCAGCAGTGAGTCGAGGGGGACTGTCACAGGGACCCAGTACTTC. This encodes CASSESRGTVTGTQYF.

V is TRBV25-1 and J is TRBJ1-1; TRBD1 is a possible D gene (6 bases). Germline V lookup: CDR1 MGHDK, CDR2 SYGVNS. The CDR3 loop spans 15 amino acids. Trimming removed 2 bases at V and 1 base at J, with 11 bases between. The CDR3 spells CASSEVARGNTEAFF. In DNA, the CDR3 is TGTGCCAGCAGTGAAGTCGCCAGGGGGAACACTGAAGCTTTCTTT.